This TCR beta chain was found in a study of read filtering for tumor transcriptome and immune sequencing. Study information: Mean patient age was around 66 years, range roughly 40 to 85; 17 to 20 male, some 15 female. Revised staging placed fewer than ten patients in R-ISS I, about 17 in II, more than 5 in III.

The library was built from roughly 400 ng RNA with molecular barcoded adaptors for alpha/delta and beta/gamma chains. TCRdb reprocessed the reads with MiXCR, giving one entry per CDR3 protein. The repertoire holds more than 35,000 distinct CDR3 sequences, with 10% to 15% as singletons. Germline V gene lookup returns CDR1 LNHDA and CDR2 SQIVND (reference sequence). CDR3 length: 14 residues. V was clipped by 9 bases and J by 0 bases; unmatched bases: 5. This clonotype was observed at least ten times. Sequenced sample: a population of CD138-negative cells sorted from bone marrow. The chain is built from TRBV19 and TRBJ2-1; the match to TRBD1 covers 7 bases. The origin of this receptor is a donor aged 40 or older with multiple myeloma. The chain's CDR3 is CASTPGGSYNEQFF. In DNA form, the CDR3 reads TGTGCCAGCACGCCAGGGGGCTCCTACAATGAGCAGTTCTTC.